Listed below are T cell receptor beta chains from one sample, sequenced in a study of cytomegalovirus exposure and HLA in healthy donors. Repertoires were generated with immunoSEQ multiplex PCR, while TCRdb's copy carries only in-frame clones and drops some. The sample has approximately 180,000 clones, roughly 83% seen once. The sample comprised PBMCs. These TCRs come from a woman aged 18-29 years in good health and CMV-seronegative. The CDR3 runs from the conserved cysteine through the conserved F or W. A D gene is named only where the DNA matches it firmly.

.	TRBV19	TRBJ2-1	CASRTGPNQGQFF
.	TRBV5-1	TRBJ1-3	CASSLAGSGNTIYF
.	TRBV7-9	TRBJ1-2	CASSSSGGDPGYTF
TRBD1	TRBV4-1	TRBJ2-5	CASSQVATGAETQYF
TRBD1	TRBV4-1	TRBJ1-3	CASSRGRQGAEGNTIYF
.	TRBV15	TRBJ1-5	CATSSRRNQPQHF
TRBD1	TRBV27	TRBJ1-2	CASRVTGDYGYTF
.	TRBV30	TRBJ1-6	CAWSPAGLYNSPLHF
TRBD1	TRBV6-6	TRBJ1-1	CASTRWTGVWPEAFF
TRBD2	TRBV19	TRBJ2-2	CASNTPGGGTGELFF
TRBD2	TRBV5-8	TRBJ2-3	CASSSGLAGSTDTQYF
.	TRBV4-2	TRBJ1-1	CASSQVRGFGEAFF
.	TRBV4-2	TRBJ2-5	CASSQDRVQETQYF
.	TRBV25-1	TRBJ1-2	CASSAKQGYVYGYTF
.	TRBV6-1	TRBJ1-3	CASSELGTPYSGNTIYF
TRBD2	TRBV25-1	TRBJ2-7	CASSELGGGAYEQYF
TRBD1	TRBV30	TRBJ2-7	CAWSYGTVRSEQYF
TRBD1	TRBV5-1	TRBJ2-7	CASSLGDRATYEQYF
TRBD2	TRBV9	TRBJ2-3	CASSVGLAGSFYTQYF
TRBD1	TRBV30	TRBJ1-1	CAWSVTGGVTEAFF
TRBD1	TRBV4-1	TRBJ1-2	CASSQVGTGGGYTF